The present T cell receptor (beta chain) was sequenced within a study of metastatic and nonmetastatic thyroid tumors. As for the study in general: Repertoires were compared across blood and tumor or nodule tissue from malignant and benign thyroid patients.

The CDR3 contains 15 residues. Germline V CDR1 and CDR2: SGDLS, YYNGEE. The ends were cut back, 2 bases at V and 4 bases at J, with 12 bases in the middle. Until they underwent thyroid surgery, no patient had received any treatment. Using MiXCR, TCRdb re-called clones from the PCR reads. The sample holds some 15,000 clones, about 22% seen once. The table lists this clone with many counts. The J gene is TRBJ1-4, the V gene TRBV9; D is perhaps TRBD1 (5 bases). Sequencing input: blood. The TCR originated in a female donor with papillary thyroid cancer or a benign thyroid nodule (not recorded which). Some clones in this sample may be carry-over from other donors' samples. The CDR3 sequence is CASSVAGRSNEKLFF. Written as DNA, the CDR3 is TGTGCCAGCAGCGTGGCGGGACGAAGTAATGAAAAACTGTTTTTT.